This TCR beta chain appears in the sequencing data of a study of PD-L1 blockade in urothelial cancer. Study summary: Patients took up atezolizumab in 2014 at 1,200 mg intravenously every 3 weeks. Analysis of blood occurred 3 weeks (second dose) and 6 weeks after treatment start.

The table came from immunoSEQ multiplex PCR; TCRdb's copy has only in-frame clones and leaves some out. The sample shows around 57,000 clones, 75% to 90% of them seen only once. Trimming pared 3 bases from V and 5 bases from J, leaving 7 bases between. Germline values: CDR1 DFQATT, CDR2 SNEGSKA (reference sequence). The CDR3 is 11 amino acids. Time point indicated: pretreatment peripheral blood. Urothelial carcinoma in patients was locally advanced or metastatic. Sequenced here: PBMCs, sampled around atezolizumab (anti-PD-L1) treatment. The TCR was taken from a man aged 65 to 85 with urothelial cancer. This chain links TRBV20-1 with TRBJ1-1; no reliable D call. The DNA for the CDR3 is TGCAGTGCTAGTGACGGGACTGAAGCTTTCTTT. Protein: CSASDGTEAFF.